This TCR beta chain emerged from a study of blood T cell repertoires in COVID-19. The study assigned cohorts using participant-reported clinical history. Original analysis: Amplification of reference gene primers provided the estimated nucleated cell counts. This table comes from immunoSEQ multiplex PCR, and its TCRdb copy is limited to in-frame clones, with some not included. D and trimming were read from the DNA, whereas the V and J calls and clone size are those reported in that table. The data show fewer than 350,000 clones, with around nine tenths seen just once and approximately 5.7% held by the top ten. The CDR3 covers 14 residues. The ends were cut back, 5 bases at V and 4 bases at J, with 14 bases in the middle. Germline V lookup: CDR1 MNHEY, CDR2 SVGEGT.

The chain couples TRBV6-2 or TRBV6-3 to TRBJ2-5; TRBD1 is a possible D gene (6 bases). Sequencing was performed on PBMCs or T cells enriched from blood (not recorded which). The sequence derives from a woman aged 40 to 50 who had recovered from COVID-19. CDR3 nucleotides: TGTGCCAGCAGTACCGACAGGTCCTTAGAGACCCAGTACTTC. It specifies CASSTDRSLETQYF.